This T cell receptor (beta chain) was found in a study of shared clonotypes between healthy human individuals. Measured with immunoSEQ multiplex PCR; TCRdb has only the in-frame clones, and not every one. The data show more than 550,000 clones, with 72% seen just once and more than 1.5% held by the top ten. There are a few counts of this clone. The CDR3 is 15 residues long. Per the germline V gene, CDR1 is SGHRS and CDR2 is YFSETQ. V was clipped by 4 bases and J by 4 bases, with 15 bases between them. Sequenced: memory CD4+ T cells sorted from blood. Subset meaning: CD45RA-negative fraction. This sequence was found in a woman aged 25 to 45 in good health. This chain joins TRBV5-1 and TRBJ2-1, with a tentative D call TRBD2 (5 bases). CDR3 coding DNA: TGCGCCAGCAGCCGAGACTACAACCTTTACAATGAGCAGTTCTTC. Translated, it gives CASSRDYNLYNEQFF.